This T cell receptor beta chain was found in a study of blood T cell repertoires in COVID-19. Study at large: PBMCs, B-cell-depleted T cells, or T cells provided the cDNA or gDNA that made up the material.

How the authors handled the data: For nucleated cells, counts were estimated from reference gene primer amplification. Profiled with immunoSEQ multiplex PCR; TCRdb holds only in-frame clones, not every one. V and J calls and clone size are copied from that table; D and trimming were computed from the DNA. The table has some 350,000 clones, 85% to 90% seen once. CDR1 and CDR2 (germline): MGHRA, YSYEKL. Trimming shortened V by 0 bases and J by 2 bases, and 10 bases separated the two germline ends. There are 15 residues in the CDR3. The gene calls are TRBV4-1 and TRBJ1-1, with D hard to call. Sequences were obtained from peripheral blood. The receptor was derived from a woman between 70 and 85 years old with COVID-19, enrolled during active disease. The CDR3 nucleotides read TGCGCCAGCAGCCAAGATCAGGCCCCCAACACTGAAGCTTTCTTT. It codes for CASSQDQAPNTEAFF.